This record concerns one T cell receptor (beta chain) sequence. The data derive from a study of blood T cell repertoires in COVID-19. Study as a whole: Some COVID-19 samples were acute and others convalescent; all came from the United States, Italy and Spain. The analysed material was cDNA or gDNA that came from T cells, B-cell-depleted T cells, or PBMCs.

Original processing notes: Reference gene primer amplification gave estimated nucleated cell counts. Clones were read by immunoSEQ multiplex PCR, and TCRdb kept only the in-frame ones, dropping some. V and J calls and clone size are as listed in that table; D and trimming were resolved from the DNA. The sample has approximately 70,000 clones; roughly 87% are singletons. The germline gives CDR1 LNHDA, CDR2 SQIVND (reference sequence). The CDR3 sequence is 14 residues long. Between the trimmed V and J ends, which lost 3 bases and 2 bases, there was a span of 10 bases. Sequencing was performed on peripheral blood. The V call is TRBV19, the J call TRBJ1-2; no reliable D call. The receptor was derived from a woman aged 50 to 65 with acute or convalescent COVID-19. The CDR3 bases are TGTGCCAGTAGTATGGCGGCGGCCAACTATGGCTACACCTTC. Amino acid sequence: CASSMAAANYGYTF.